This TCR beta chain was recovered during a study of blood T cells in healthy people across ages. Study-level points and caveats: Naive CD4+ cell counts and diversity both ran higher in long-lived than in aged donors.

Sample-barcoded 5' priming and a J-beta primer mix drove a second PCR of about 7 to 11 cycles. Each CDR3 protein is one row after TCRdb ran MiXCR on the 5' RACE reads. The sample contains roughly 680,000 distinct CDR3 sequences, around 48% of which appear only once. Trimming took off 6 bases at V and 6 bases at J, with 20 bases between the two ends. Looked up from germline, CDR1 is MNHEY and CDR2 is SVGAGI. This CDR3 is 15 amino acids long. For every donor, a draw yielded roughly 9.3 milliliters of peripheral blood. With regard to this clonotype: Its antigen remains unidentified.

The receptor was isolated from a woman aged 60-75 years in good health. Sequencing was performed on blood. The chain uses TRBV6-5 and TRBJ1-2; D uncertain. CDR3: CASRAPRHIFHGYTF. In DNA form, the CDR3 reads TGTGCCAGCAGAGCCCCGAGACACATCTTCCATGGCTACACCTTC.